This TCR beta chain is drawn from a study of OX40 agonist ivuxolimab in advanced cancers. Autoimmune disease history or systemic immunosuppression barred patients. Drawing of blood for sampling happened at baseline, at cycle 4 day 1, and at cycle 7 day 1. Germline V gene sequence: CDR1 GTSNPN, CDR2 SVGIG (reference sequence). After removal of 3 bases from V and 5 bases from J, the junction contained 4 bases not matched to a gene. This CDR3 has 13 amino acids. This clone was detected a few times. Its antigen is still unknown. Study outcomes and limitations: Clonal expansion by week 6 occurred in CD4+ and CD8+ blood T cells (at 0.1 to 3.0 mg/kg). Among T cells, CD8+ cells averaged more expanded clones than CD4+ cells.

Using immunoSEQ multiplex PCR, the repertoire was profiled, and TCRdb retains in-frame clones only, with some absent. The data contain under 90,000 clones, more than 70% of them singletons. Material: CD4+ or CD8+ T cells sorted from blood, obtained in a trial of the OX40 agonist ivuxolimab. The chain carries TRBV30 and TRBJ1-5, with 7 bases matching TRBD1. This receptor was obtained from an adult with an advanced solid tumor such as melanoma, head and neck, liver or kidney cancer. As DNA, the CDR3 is TGTGCCTGGAGCAAGGGGGCCGATCAGCCCCAGCATTTT. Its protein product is CAWSKGADQPQHF.